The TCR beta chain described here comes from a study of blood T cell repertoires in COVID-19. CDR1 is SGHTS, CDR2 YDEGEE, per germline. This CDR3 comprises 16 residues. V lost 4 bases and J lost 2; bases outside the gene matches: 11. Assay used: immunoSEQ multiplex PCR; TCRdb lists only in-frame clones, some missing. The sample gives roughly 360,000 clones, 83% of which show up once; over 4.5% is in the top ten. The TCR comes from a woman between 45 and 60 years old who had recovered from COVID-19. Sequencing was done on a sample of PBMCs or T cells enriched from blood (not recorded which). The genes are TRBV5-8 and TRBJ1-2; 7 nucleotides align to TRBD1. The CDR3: CASSLGEGTANYGYTF. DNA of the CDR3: TGTGCCAGCAGCCTGGGAGAGGGGACAGCCAACTATGGCTACACCTTC.